The 9 T cell receptor beta chains in this list originate from one sample, sequenced in a study of Graves' ophthalmopathy and Graves' hyperthyroidism. Amplification targeted the TCR beta CDR3 regions, with RNA transcripts as the source material. A first-round RT-PCR used HTBI primers, followed by a second-round multiplex PCR. Via MiXCR, TCRdb re-called the multiplex PCR reads, giving one row per CDR3 protein. The table shows about 380,000 distinct CDR3 sequences, with just over 15% occurring only once. Sequenced: peripheral blood. These receptors all come from a woman younger than 30 with stable Graves' hyperthyroidism.

Many counts were recorded for this clonotype. The chain joins TRBV7-8 to TRBJ1-5; D call uncertain. Trimming stripped 2 bases from V and 4 bases from J, with 15 bases between. CDR1 SGHVS and CDR2 FQNEAQ come from the germline V gene. The CDR3 totals 16 residues. CDR3 nucleotides: TGTGCCAGCAGCTTAAGAGGGAGACTTTTGAATCAGCCCCAGCATTTT. Translation gives CASSLRGRLLNQPQHF.

This clonotype came up many times. This chain connects TRBV14 to TRBJ1-2, with D uncertain. The CDR3 has 14 residues. The V gene's germline CDR1 is SGHDN and CDR2 FVKESK. Trimming pared 1 base from V and 8 bases from J, leaving 14 bases between. For the CDR3, the DNA is TGTGCCAGCAGCCAAGCTACTTGGGGAGTAGGCTACACCTTC. It specifies CASSQATWGVGYTF.

This clonotype showed up many times. This chain connects TRBV4-1 to TRBJ2-7, with D possibly TRBD2 on 5 matching bases. Germline V CDR1 and CDR2: MGHRA, YSYEKL. This CDR3 has 15 amino acids. Trimming took off 0 bases at V and 2 bases at J, with 11 bases between the two ends. CDR3 DNA: TGCGCCAGCAGCCAAGACAGAGCGGCACCCTACGAGCAGTACTTC. Translated: CASSQDRAAPYEQYF.

This clonotype was observed at least ten times. The CDR3 loop reads CASSGQSLWSTSNGYTF. The CDR3 bases are TGTGCCAGCAGTGGTCAGAGCCTTTGGAGTACTAGTAATGGCTACACCTTC. The chain employs TRBV25-1 and TRBJ1-2; no firm D call. V shed 4 bases and J shed 6 bases, with 24 bases lying between them. The CDR3 covers 17 residues. CDR1 and CDR2 (germline): MGHDK, SYGVNS.

This clonotype was detected many times. The genes are TRBV6-1 and TRBJ2-7; 10 nucleotides match TRBD2. CDR3 length: 14 amino acids. The J segment lost 4 bases and the V segment lost 6 bases, leaving 6 bases of the junction unmatched. CDR1 is MNHNS, CDR2 SASEGT, per germline. The CDR3 loop reads CASRGLARGYEQYF. Here the CDR3 DNA reads TGTGCCAGCAGGGGACTAGCGAGGGGTTACGAGCAGTACTTC.

This clonotype was seen a few times. This chain links TRBV6-1 with TRBJ2-5; 10 positions agree with TRBD2. The trim removed 7 bases at V and 5 bases at J, leaving 10 bases unmatched. This CDR3 spans 15 amino acids. In germline, CDR1 is MNHNS, CDR2 SASEGT. The CDR3 DNA is TGTGCCAGCAACCGGACTAGCGGTTCCGGGGAGACCCAGTACTTC. The encoded protein is CASNRTSGSGETQYF.

At least ten counts were recorded for this clonotype. The rearrangement links TRBV20-1 to TRBJ1-1; 8 nucleotides align to TRBD1. This CDR3 has 11 residues. Germline V CDR1 and CDR2: DFQATT, SNEGSKA (reference sequence). V shed 8 bases and J 5 bases; nucleotides not matched to a gene: 4. DNA for the CDR3: TGCAGTCCAGGGGGCGCGACTGAAGCTTTCTTT. It is translated as CSPGGATEAFF.

In its sample, this clonotype was seen many times. V usage is TRBV13 and J usage is TRBJ2-5; no clear D. The CDR3 is 15 amino acids. Trimming took 2 bases from V and 1 from J, leaving 11 bases between them. CDR1 is PRHDT, CDR2 FYEKMQ, per germline (reference sequence). CDR3 in DNA: TGTGCCAGCAGCTTAATAGGCCGACTCCAAGAGACCCAGTACTTC. Protein sequence: CASSLIGRLQETQYF.

At least ten counts were recorded for this clonotype. J is TRBJ1-1 and V is TRBV6-5, with a possible D match to TRBD1 (5 bases). V gave up 2 bases and J gave up 3 bases, with 10 bases separating them. The germline V gene encodes CDR1 MNHEY and CDR2 SVGAGI. This CDR3 has 14 amino acids. The CDR3 nucleotides are TGTGCCAGCAGTTACCAGGGTTATGACACTGAAGCTTTCTTT. Residues: CASSYQGYDTEAFF.